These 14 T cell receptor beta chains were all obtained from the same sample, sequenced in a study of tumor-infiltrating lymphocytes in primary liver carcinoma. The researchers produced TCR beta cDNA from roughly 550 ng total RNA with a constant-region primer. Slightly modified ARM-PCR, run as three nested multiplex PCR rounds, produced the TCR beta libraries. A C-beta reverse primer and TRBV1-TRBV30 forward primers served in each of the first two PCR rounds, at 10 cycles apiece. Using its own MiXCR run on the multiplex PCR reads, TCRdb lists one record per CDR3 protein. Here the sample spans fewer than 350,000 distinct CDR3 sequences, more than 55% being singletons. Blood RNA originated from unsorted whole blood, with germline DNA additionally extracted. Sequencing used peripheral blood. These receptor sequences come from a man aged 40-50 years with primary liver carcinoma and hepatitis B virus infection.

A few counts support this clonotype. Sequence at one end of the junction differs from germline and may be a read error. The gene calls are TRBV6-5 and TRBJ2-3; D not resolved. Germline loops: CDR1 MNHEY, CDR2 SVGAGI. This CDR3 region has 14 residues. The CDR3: CVSSTGAPTDTQYF. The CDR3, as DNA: TGTGTCAGCAGTACGGGTGCCCCAACAGATACGCAGTATTTT.

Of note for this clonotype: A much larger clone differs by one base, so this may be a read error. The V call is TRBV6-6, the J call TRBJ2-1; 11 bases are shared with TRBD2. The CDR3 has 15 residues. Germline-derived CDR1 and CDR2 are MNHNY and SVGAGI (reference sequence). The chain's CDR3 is CASSKGLAVVNDQFF. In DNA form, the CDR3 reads TGTGCCAGCAGTAAGGGACTAGCGGTCGTAAATGATCAGTTCTTC.

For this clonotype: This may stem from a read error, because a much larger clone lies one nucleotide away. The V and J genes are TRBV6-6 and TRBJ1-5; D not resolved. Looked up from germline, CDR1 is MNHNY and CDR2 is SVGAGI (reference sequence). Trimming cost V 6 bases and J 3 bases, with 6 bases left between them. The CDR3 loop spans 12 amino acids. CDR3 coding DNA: TGTGCCAGCAGGGCCCTCAATCAGCCCCAGCATTTT. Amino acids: CASRALNQPQHF.

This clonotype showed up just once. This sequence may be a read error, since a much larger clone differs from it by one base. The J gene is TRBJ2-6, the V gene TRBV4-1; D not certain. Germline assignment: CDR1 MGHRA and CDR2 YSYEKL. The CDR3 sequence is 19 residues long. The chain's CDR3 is CASSDMAAGIASVANVLTF. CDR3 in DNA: TGCGCCAGCAGCGACATGGCGGCAGGCATTGCTTCTGTGGCCAACGTCCTGACTTTC.

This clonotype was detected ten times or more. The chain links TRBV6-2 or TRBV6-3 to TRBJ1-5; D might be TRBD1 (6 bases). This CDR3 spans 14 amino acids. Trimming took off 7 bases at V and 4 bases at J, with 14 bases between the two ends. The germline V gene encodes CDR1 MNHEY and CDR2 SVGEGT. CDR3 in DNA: TGTGCCAGCACAAAAGACAGGCTAAATCAGCCCCAGCATTTT. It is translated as CASTKDRLNQPQHF.

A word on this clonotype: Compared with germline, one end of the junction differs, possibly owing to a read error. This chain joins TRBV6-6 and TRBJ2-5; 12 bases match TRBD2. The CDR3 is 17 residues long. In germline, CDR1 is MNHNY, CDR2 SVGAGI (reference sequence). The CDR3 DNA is TGTGCCAGCAGTTACGCGACTAGCGGGAGTAGGAGGGAGATCCAGTACTTC. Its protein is CASSYATSGSRREIQYF.

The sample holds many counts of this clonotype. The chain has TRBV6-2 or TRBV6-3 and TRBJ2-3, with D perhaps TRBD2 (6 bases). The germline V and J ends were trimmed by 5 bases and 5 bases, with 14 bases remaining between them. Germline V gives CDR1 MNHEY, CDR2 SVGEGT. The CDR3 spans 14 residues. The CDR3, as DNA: TGTGCCAGCAGTCCGGCGGGATCAGTAGATACGCAGTATTTT. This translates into CASSPAGSVDTQYF.

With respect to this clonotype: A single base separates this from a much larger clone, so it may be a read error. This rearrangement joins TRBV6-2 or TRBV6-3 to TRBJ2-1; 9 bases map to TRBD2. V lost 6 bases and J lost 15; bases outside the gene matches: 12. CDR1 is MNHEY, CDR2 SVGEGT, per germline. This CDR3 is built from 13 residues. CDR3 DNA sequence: TGTGCCAGCAGCGGGACTAGCCTTACCAGGGGGTTCTTC. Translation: CASSGTSLTRGFF.

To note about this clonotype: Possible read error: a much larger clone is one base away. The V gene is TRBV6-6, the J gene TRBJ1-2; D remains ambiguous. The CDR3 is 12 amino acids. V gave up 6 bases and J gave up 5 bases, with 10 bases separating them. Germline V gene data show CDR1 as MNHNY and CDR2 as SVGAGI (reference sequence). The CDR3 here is CASREGEYGYTF. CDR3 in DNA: TGTGCCAGCAGAGAGGGAGAATATGGCTACACCTTC.

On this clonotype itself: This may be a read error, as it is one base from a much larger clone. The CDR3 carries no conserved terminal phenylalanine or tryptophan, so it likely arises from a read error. The CDR3 reads CASLATNTGELFS. The CDR3 DNA reads TGTGCCAGCTTAGCGACGAACACCGGGGAGCTGTTTTCT. V is TRBV6-2 or TRBV6-3 and J is TRBJ2-2, with D perhaps matching TRBD2 (5 bases). V gave up 8 bases and J gave up 0 bases, with 7 bases separating them. The CDR3 loop spans 13 amino acids. Germline-derived CDR1 and CDR2 are MNHEY and SVGEGT.

In DNA form, the CDR3 reads TGTGCCATCAGTGGGACTAGCGGGAGCTTATACAATGAGCAGTTCTTC. Translated: CAISGTSGSLYNEQFF. J is TRBJ2-1 and V is TRBV10-3; 13 bases are a match to TRBD2. V was pared by 4 bases and J by 4 bases, with 4 bases of the junction left unmatched. CDR3 length equals 16 residues. Germline loops: CDR1 ENHRY, CDR2 SYGVKD.

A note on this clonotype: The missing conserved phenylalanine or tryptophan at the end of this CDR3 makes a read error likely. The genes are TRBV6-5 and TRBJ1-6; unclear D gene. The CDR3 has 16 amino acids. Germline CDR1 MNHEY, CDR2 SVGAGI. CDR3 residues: CASSYSITGFFSRLHI. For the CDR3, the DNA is TGTGCCAGCAGTTACTCGATCACGGGTTTTTTTTCACGCCTCCACATT.

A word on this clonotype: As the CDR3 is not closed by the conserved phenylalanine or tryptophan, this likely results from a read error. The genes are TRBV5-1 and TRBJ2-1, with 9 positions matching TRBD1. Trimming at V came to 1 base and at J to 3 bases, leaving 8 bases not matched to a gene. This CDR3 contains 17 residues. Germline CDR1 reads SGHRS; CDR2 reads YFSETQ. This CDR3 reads CASSLTGTGGGYNEQFL. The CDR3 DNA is TGCGCCAGCAGCTTGACCGGAACAGGGGGCGGCTACAATGAGCAGTTCCTC.

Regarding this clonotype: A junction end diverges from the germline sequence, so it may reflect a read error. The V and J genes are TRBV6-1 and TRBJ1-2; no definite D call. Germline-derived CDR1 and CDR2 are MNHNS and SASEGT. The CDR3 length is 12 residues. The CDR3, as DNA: TGTGCCAGCAACGGGCCTAAATATGGCTACACCTTC. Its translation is CASNGPKYGYTF.